This T cell receptor beta chain was identified in a study of blood T cell repertoires in COVID-19. Study context: In each case, the material was cDNA or gDNA derived from T cells, B-cell-depleted T cells, or PBMCs.

Under the authors' procedure: Estimates of nucleated cell counts were drawn from the amplification of reference gene primers. The assay was immunoSEQ multiplex PCR, and TCRdb's table has in-frame clones only and misses some. V and J calls and clone size are copied from that table; D and trimming were computed from the DNA. The table shows under 100,000 clones, with over 80% occurring only once. V was clipped by 6 bases and J by 6 bases, with 22 bases between them. CDR3 length: 15 amino acids. CDR1 and CDR2 from the germline V gene are SGDLS and YYNGEE. The source is a woman aged 70 to 79 with active or convalescent COVID-19. Material for sequencing was peripheral blood. The chain recombines TRBV9 with TRBJ2-7; TRBD1 is a possible D gene (6 bases). The CDR3 loop reads CASTNTGPPPFEQYF. CDR3 sequence (DNA): TGTGCCAGCACCAACACAGGGCCCCCTCCTTTCGAGCAGTACTTC.